This record concerns one T cell receptor (beta chain) sequence. The junction and the germline gene differ at one end; a read error may be behind it. Taking roughly 20-32 mg of unsorted bulk tissue, the authors co-extracted RNA and DNA. This entry comes from a study of tumor-infiltrating lymphocytes in primary liver carcinoma. The CDR3 is 13 amino acids. The germline CDR1 and CDR2 sequences are SQVTM and ANQGSEA. From about 0.5 ug of total RNA, TCR beta-specific cDNA was reverse-transcribed using a constant-region primer. Sequencing libraries for TCR beta derived from three nested multiplex PCR rounds that used slightly modified ARM-PCR. The opening two PCR rounds, about 11 cycles each, paired TRBV1-TRBV30 forward primers with a C-beta reverse primer. One entry per CDR3 protein, called by TCRdb with MiXCR from the multiplex PCR reads. Here the sample spans about 92,000 distinct CDR3 sequences, around 70% being singletons.

The chain combines TRBV29-1 with TRBJ1-5; a possible D gene is TRBD1 (6 bases). The source of this sequence is a man aged 35 to 55 with primary liver carcinoma and hepatitis B virus infection. Sequencing used tumor-adjacent normal liver tissue. The CDR3 sequence: CSVRDNYKQPRHF. The CDR3 DNA reads as TGCAGCGTTCGGGACAATTACAAGCAGCCCCGGCATTTT.